This TCR beta chain derives from a study of Ad26.COV2.S vaccination and SARS-CoV-2 variants (dated by TCRdb to about 2021). General notes on the study: Donors in the vaccine arm were drawn from COV1001, a phase I-IIa trial of Ad26.COV2.S in healthy adults that was multicentre, randomized, double-blind and placebo-controlled. Participants in the trial were split at random into five groups of five each, receiving low-dose or high-dose Ad26.COV2.S once or twice, or else placebo on both occasions. Dosing of Ad26.COV2.S was intramuscular, at either 5x10^10 or 1x10^11 viral particles, delivered as one shot or as two shots spaced 56 days apart. Sequencing of the TCRbeta repertoire served to evaluate the specificity and breadth of SARS-CoV-2-reactive T cell receptors following Ad26.COV2.S vaccination. Throughout the experiments and outcome assessment, investigators stayed blinded to trial group allocation. A total of around 32 samples were included in the TCR-sequenced set, comprising around 19 Ad26.COV2.S vaccine recipients, 5 placebo recipients and 8 SARS-CoV-2 convalescent individuals.

Sample treatment or condition, as interpreted from the label and publication: 19 received Ad26.COV2.S at low or high dose, single or two shots; roughly five received placebo; per-sample allocation not given. For vaccine and placebo recipients, repertoires were sequenced using samples collected on day 63 after the first injection. Cohort 1b enrolled 25 adults aged 18-55 years at a single site in Boston, USA, between 29 July and 7 August 2020. Ad26.COV2.S was a replication-incompetent adenovirus type 26 vector that expressed a prefusion-stabilized SARS-CoV-2 spike protein derived from the original Wuhan strain. Beyond this particular receptor, the publication reports: After vaccination, substantial breadth of spike-specific CD8+ and CD4+ T cell responses was reported. Vaccine and placebo recipients had similar non-spike TCR breadth, a finding consistent with the vaccine containing only spike. Higher spike-specific TCR breadth was observed in Ad26.COV2.S recipients than in placebo recipients (P = 0.0014). The study was not powered to compare responses between vaccine doses or regimens. According to the authors, total T cell responses may have been underestimated by the TCR breadth and depth analyses.

Its CDR3 holds 19 amino acids, cysteine through phenylalanine. Only the CDR3 part of the read is kept: 57 bases, read in frame from the first base. The germline V gene sets CDR1 to SGHRS and CDR2 to YFSETQ. At the junction V is shortened by 0 bases and J by 0 bases; bases outside the gene matches: 11. The immunoSEQ Assay was used to sequence TCRbeta CDR3 regions. After extraction, genomic DNA underwent amplification by bias-controlled multiplex PCR, followed by high-throughput sequencing. The original methods were these. To quantify the absolute abundance of each unique TCRbeta CDR3 region, sequences were collapsed and filtered. T cell fraction was estimated by normalizing TCRbeta template counts to usable DNA, with usable DNA measured through amplification of reference genes found in all nucleated cells. Repertoire TCRs were annotated as SARS-CoV-2-specific by exact matching of V gene, CDR3 amino acid sequence and J gene to a known reactive TCR set. The reference SARS-CoV-2 TCR set was obtained from MIRA and was filtered for enrichment in COVID-19-positive ImmuneCODE repertoires, whereby public or cross-reactive TCRs were removed. Based on the MIRA antigens, annotated TCRs were further analysed at the level of specific ORF or position within ORF. Breadth was defined as the number of annotated unique rearrangements divided by the total number of unique productive rearrangements, and depth was defined as the summed frequency of the annotated unique rearrangements. TCR breadth was compared between groups using two-sided Wilcoxon rank-sum tests. Sourced from immuneACCESS, this table was stored by TCRdb with only in-frame sequences that have V and J called. A share of the clones is absent; for the studies checked, an unresolved V gene accounts for under half, and the remainder has no known explanation. V and J calls and clone size are given by that table; D and trimming were obtained from the DNA. Counted in this sample were roughly 500,000 clones; about 83% of them appeared once. The ten largest clonotypes hold around 13% of the sample.

As regards this clone: No antigen is known for it. No much larger clonotype is one base removed from it; base qualities were not supplied.

The specimen was peripheral blood, collected in a trial of Ad26.COV2.S vaccine versus placebo. This clonotype was obtained from a person between 18 and 60 years old who received the Ad26.COV2.S COVID-19 vaccine or a placebo. The chain was built from TRBV5-1 and TRBJ2-2; 7 central bases correspond to TRBD1. For the CDR3, the sequence is CASSLGLGQARANTGELFF. DNA sequence: TGCGCCAGCAGCTTGGGTCTCGGACAGGCTCGCGCGAACACCGGGGAGCTGTTTTTT.